Following are 21 T cell receptor beta chains from one sample sequenced in a study of siplizumab effects on memory and regulatory T cells. Profiling relied on immunoSEQ multiplex PCR, and the TCRdb table lists in-frame clones only, not all of them. The sample carries about 100,000 clones, 94% recorded once. Sequenced input: non-Treg CD4+ T cells sorted from blood. These receptor sequences come from a human donor in good health.

J is TRBJ1-5 and V is TRBV19, with D hard to call. CDR1 is LNHDA and CDR2 is SQIVND in the germline V gene (reference sequence). Trimming took 0 bases from V and 1 from J, leaving 7 bases between them. CDR3 length: 15 amino acids. The DNA of the CDR3 is TGTGCCAGTAGTATAGATCGAGTAAGCAATCAGCCCCAGCATTTT. Protein sequence: CASSIDRVSNQPQHF.

This chain links TRBV9 with TRBJ2-5; TRBD2 aligns across 12 bases. The CDR3 has 16 residues. V lost 3 bases to trimming and J lost 4 bases; unmatched junction nucleotides: 7. Germline V gene lookup returns CDR1 SGDLS and CDR2 YYNGEE. CDR3 loop: CASSGPRLAGVETQYF. CDR3 coding DNA: TGTGCCAGCAGCGGACCAAGACTAGCGGGAGTAGAGACCCAGTACTTC.

The chain recombines TRBV2 with TRBJ2-3; 7 bases map to TRBD2. CDR1 is SNHLY and CDR2 is FYNNEI in the germline V gene. The V segment lost 3 bases and the J segment 1 base; nucleotides outside the gene matches: 4. There are 15 residues in the CDR3. The CDR3 reads CASSEERGGTDTQYF. CDR3 DNA sequence: TGTGCCAGCAGTGAGGAACGGGGGGGCACAGATACGCAGTATTTT.

The V gene is TRBV27, the J gene TRBJ1-5, with D possibly matching TRBD1 (6 bases). The length of the CDR3 is 12 residues. Trimming removed 3 bases from V and 16 bases from J, with 16 bases in between. Looked up from germline, CDR1 is MNHEY and CDR2 is SMNVEV (reference sequence). CDR3 nucleotides: TGTGCCAGCAGTTTTATCGGACAGAAAGAACATTTT. Translating gives CASSFIGQKEHF.

This rearrangement joins TRBV7-9 to TRBJ2-3; tentative D call: TRBD2 (6 bases). V was pared by 1 base and J by 5 bases, with 16 bases between. The CDR3 contains 16 residues. CDR1 SEHNR and CDR2 FQNEAQ come from the germline V gene (reference sequence). Here the CDR3 reads CASSLDPRRREDTQYF. The CDR3 nucleotides read TGTGCCAGCAGCTTAGACCCGCGGAGGCGGGAAGATACGCAGTATTTT.

The V and J genes are TRBV29-1 and TRBJ1-1; possible D gene TRBD1, 6 bases. Germline V gene sequence: CDR1 SQVTM, CDR2 ANQGSEA. The CDR3 has 14 residues. Trimming left V 5 bases short and J 1 base short, with 14 bases between. The CDR3 DNA reads TGCAGCGTTCAAATAACAGGGTCGAACACTGAAGCTTTCTTT. The encoded protein is CSVQITGSNTEAFF.

This sequence joins TRBV18 and TRBJ2-2; D not certain. V gave up 2 bases and J gave up 0 bases, with 10 bases separating them. Per the germline V gene, CDR1 is KGHSH and CDR2 is LQKENI. The CDR3 is 16 amino acids. CDR3 DNA: TGTGCCAGCTCACCAGTCGCAGGTTCGAACACCGGGGAGCTGTTTTTT. Its translation is CASSPVAGSNTGELFF.

DNA of the CDR3: TGTGCCAGCAGCGCCGACCGCCAGCACATCCCAGATACGCAGTATTTT. The encoded protein is CASSADRQHIPDTQYF. The rearrangement uses TRBV9 and TRBJ2-3; D gene uncertain. This CDR3 region has 16 residues. Germline CDR1 SGDLS, CDR2 YYNGEE. Trimming shortened V by 3 bases and J by 4 bases, and 18 bases separated the two germline ends.

The rearrangement links TRBV10-3 to TRBJ2-1; D is perhaps TRBD1 (6 bases). The CDR3 spans 14 residues. CDR1 is ENHRY and CDR2 is SYGVKD in the germline V gene. V was trimmed by 7 bases and J by 6 bases, leaving 16 bases between them. The CDR3 region has the DNA TGTGCCATCAATCAGGGGCTTGGGGGCAATGAGCAGTTCTTC. The encoded protein is CAINQGLGGNEQFF.

This chain joins TRBV28 and TRBJ2-7, with 10 positions matching TRBD1. The germline gives CDR1 MDHEN, CDR2 SYDVKM. V lost 3 bases and J lost 5; bases outside the gene matches: 4. The CDR3 has 14 residues. Here the CDR3 DNA reads TGTGCCAGCAGTTTCGGGACAGGGGACCACGAGCAGTACTTC. Residues: CASSFGTGDHEQYF.

This rearrangement joins TRBV5-1 to TRBJ2-3, with TRBD1 matching over 12 bases. Germline CDR1 is SGHRS and CDR2 is YFSETQ. The ends lost 5 bases at V and 3 bases at J; junction bases unmatched: 10. CDR3 size: 17 residues. CDR3: CASSSGTGGSPTDTQYF. CDR3 DNA: TGCGCCAGCAGTTCCGGGACAGGGGGCTCGCCGACAGATACGCAGTATTTT.

The chain recombines TRBV18 with TRBJ1-2; D remains ambiguous. The V gene's germline CDR1 is KGHSH and CDR2 LQKENI. The CDR3 loop spans 14 amino acids. Trimming cost V 6 bases and J 10 bases, with 21 bases left between them. CDR3 in DNA: TGTGCCAGCTCTCCCACGGCCCGGAATAAGTTCTACACCTTC. This sequence encodes CASSPTARNKFYTF.

This clone turned up a few times. The CDR3: CASSESWRAEKLFF. The CDR3 DNA sequence: TGTGCCAGCAGTGAAAGTTGGAGGGCTGAAAAACTGTTTTTT. The J gene is TRBJ1-4, the V gene TRBV6-1; D remains unclear. The CDR3 sequence is 14 residues long. Germline-derived CDR1 and CDR2 are MNHNS and SASEGT. With 2 bases removed from V and 7 bases from J, the gap between germline ends came to 11 bases.

This chain uses TRBV6-5 with TRBJ1-1; D remains unclear. Trimming took off 0 bases at V and 1 base at J, with 9 bases between the two ends. Looked up from germline, CDR1 is MNHEY and CDR2 is SVGAGI. CDR3 length: 15 amino acids. In nucleotides, the CDR3 is TGTGCCAGCAGTTACTCTGCGGGTCAGAACACTGAAGCTTTCTTT. Encoded protein: CASSYSAGQNTEAFF.

J is TRBJ1-5 and V is TRBV15, with 10 bases that match TRBD1. The V gene's germline CDR1 is LNHNV and CDR2 YYDKDF (reference sequence). This CDR3 has 17 amino acids. The V and J ends lost 1 base and 4 bases, in that order; junction bases with no gene match: 7. In DNA form, the CDR3 reads TGTGCCACCAGCAGAGCTAGCGACAGGGGGCGTAATCAGCCCCAGCATTTT. Residues: CATSRASDRGRNQPQHF.

The CDR3 DNA is TGTGCCACCAGCAGGGGATCTGGGTTGGGAGCTTTCTTT. Translated: CATSRGSGLGAFF. J is TRBJ1-1 and V is TRBV15; unclear D gene. The germline gives CDR1 LNHNV, CDR2 YYDKDF (reference sequence). V dropped 3 bases and J dropped 10 bases, with 15 bases sitting between them. CDR3 length equals 13 residues.

This chain connects TRBV18 to TRBJ2-1, with TRBD2 identical over 9 bases. The CDR3 totals 15 residues. The V gene's germline CDR1 is KGHSH and CDR2 LQKENI. Trimming removed 3 bases from V and 4 bases from J; junction bases left unmatched: 4. Here the CDR3 DNA reads TGTGCCAGCTCACCCGATAGCGGGAGTTACAATGAGCAGTTCTTC. As protein: CASSPDSGSYNEQFF.

This clone was recorded once. The CDR3 region has the DNA TGTGCCAGCAGCCGGAGCGGGGGGATCTCCTACGAGCAGTACTTC. It specifies CASSRSGGISYEQYF. This chain uses TRBV5-8 with TRBJ2-7; 9 bases are a match to TRBD2. The length of the CDR3 is 15 residues. Germline V lookup: CDR1 SGHTS, CDR2 YDEGEE. V shed 4 bases, J shed 0 bases, and the junction held 5 bases outside the gene matches.

As for this clone: Distinct nucleotide sequences in the sample also encode this CDR3. The rearrangement uses TRBV2 and TRBJ2-3; 11 bases map to TRBD1. Germline V gene data show CDR1 as SNHLY and CDR2 as FYNNEI. The V gene end was trimmed by 5 bases and the J gene end by 1 base; junction bases not matched to a gene: 5. There are 16 residues in the CDR3. The CDR3 loop is CASSPRTGGRTDTQYF. The CDR3 DNA reads as TGTGCCAGCAGTCCTCGGACAGGGGGCCGCACAGATACGCAGTATTTT.

The chain joins TRBV11-3 to TRBJ2-1; D ambiguous. Trimming removed 1 base at V and 15 bases at J, with 19 bases between. The CDR3 extends over 14 amino acids. The germline V gene has CDR1 SGHNT and CDR2 YENEEA. CDR3 amino acids: CASSLGLSASPVFF. The CDR3 region has the DNA TGTGCCAGCAGCTTAGGTTTGTCAGCTTCTCCTGTGTTCTTC.

The V call is TRBV6-5, the J call TRBJ1-2, with 8 bases lining up with TRBD1. The V segment lost 6 bases and the J segment 8 bases; nucleotides outside the gene matches: 5. Per the germline V gene, CDR1 is MNHEY and CDR2 is SVGAGI. The CDR3 runs to 12 residues. The CDR3 here is CASRPGGGGYTF. The CDR3, as DNA: TGTGCCAGCAGACCAGGGGGCGGAGGCTACACCTTC.